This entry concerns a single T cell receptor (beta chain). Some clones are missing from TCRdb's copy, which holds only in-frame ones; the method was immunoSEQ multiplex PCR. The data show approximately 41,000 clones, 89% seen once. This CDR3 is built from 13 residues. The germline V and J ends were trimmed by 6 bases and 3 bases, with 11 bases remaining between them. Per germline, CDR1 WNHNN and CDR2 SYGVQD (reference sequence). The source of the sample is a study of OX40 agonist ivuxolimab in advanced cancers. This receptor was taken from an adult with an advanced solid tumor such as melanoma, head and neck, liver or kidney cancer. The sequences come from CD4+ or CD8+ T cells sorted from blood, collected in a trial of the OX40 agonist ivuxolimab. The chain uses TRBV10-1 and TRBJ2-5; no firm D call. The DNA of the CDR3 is TGCGCCAGCAGGCGTCTACGGGAAGAGACCCAGTACTTC. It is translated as CASRRLREETQYF.